This TCR beta chain was sequenced in a study of response to subunit inactivated influenza vaccine. Regarding the study as a whole: After each seasonal influenza vaccination, few new T cells are recruited, the authors suggested.

Unmatched junction bases numbered 4, after V lost 4 bases and J lost 2 bases. The CDR3 is 14 residues long. The germline V gene encodes CDR1 SGHRS and CDR2 YFSETQ. TCRdb re-called the RT-PCR reads with MiXCR, one entry per CDR3 protein. The sample includes fewer than 750,000 distinct CDR3 sequences, 13% to 15% of them seen just once. Note on this clonotype: Its antigen is as yet unknown.

The sequence was obtained from a man aged 50-59 years who received an inactivated influenza vaccine. V and J are TRBV5-1 and TRBJ2-7; 9 nucleotides line up with TRBD1. The source material was PBMCs from blood, sampled roughly 12 days after vaccination. The CDR3 DNA sequence: TGCGCCAGCAGCGGGGACAGGGCTACCTACGAGCAGTACTTC. Its protein product is CASSGDRATYEQYF. Filled out from reference TRBV5-1 and TRBJ2-7, the complete variable domain reads KAGVTQTPRYLIKTRGQQVTLSCSPISGHRSVSWYQQTPGQGLQFLFEYFSETQRNKGNFPGRFSGRQFSNSRSEMNVSTLELGDSALYLCASSGDRATYEQYFGPGTRLTVT.